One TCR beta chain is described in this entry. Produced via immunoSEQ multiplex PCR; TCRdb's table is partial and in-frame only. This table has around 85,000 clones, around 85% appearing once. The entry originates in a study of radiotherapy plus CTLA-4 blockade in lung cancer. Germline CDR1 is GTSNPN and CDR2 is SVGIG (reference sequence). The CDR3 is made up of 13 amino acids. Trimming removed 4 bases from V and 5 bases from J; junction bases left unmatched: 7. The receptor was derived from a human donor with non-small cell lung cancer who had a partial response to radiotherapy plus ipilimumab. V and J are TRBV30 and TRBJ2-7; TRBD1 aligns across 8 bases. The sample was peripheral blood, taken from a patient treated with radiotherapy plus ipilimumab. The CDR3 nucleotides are TGTGCCTGGAACCGACAGGGGCGGGACGAGCAGTACTTC. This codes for CAWNRQGRDEQYF.